This T cell receptor beta chain was identified in a study of cytomegalovirus exposure and HLA in healthy donors. Regarding the study as a whole: Later on, a genetic analysis was performed. It linked a missense variant in DCLRE1C with V- and J-gene trimming of TCR beta.

V was pared by 2 bases and J by 6 bases, with 11 bases between. The CDR3 covers 14 residues. The V gene's germline CDR1 is SGHVS and CDR2 FQNEAQ. The primer mix had 60 Vbeta and 13 Jbeta primers. Sequencing used immunoSEQ multiplex PCR; TCRdb keeps in-frame clones, though not all of them. The sample shows roughly 150,000 clones, approximately 80% of them seen only once. Though probably carrying unrecorded immune exposures, donors were nominally healthy at sampling. Turning to this clone: The antigen remains unidentified.

The chain employs TRBV7-8 and TRBJ1-3; D gene unclear. This receptor was obtained from a man between 25 and 39 years old in good health and CMV-seropositive. Material for sequencing was PBMCs. CDR3 coding DNA: TGTGCCAGCAGCTTAAACAGCCTGTCAAACACCATATATTTT. Amino acids: CASSLNSLSNTIYF.